The 9 T cell receptor beta chains in this list originate from one sample, sequenced in a study of cytomegalovirus exposure and HLA in healthy donors. The PCR ran on 60 Vbeta and 13 Jbeta primers. Data came from immunoSEQ multiplex PCR; TCRdb stores just in-frame clones and leaves some out. The data show roughly 180,000 clones, about four fifths seen once. Sequences were obtained from PBMCs. These receptors were obtained from a young man in good health and CMV-seronegative.

J is TRBJ1-5 and V is TRBV28, with D unresolved. Trimming pared 1 base from V and 1 base from J, leaving 14 bases between. The CDR3 length is 17 residues. CDR1 is MDHEN, CDR2 SYDVKM, per germline. Here the CDR3 DNA reads TGTGCCAGCAGTTTATACGTCGCGGATTTGAGCAATCAGCCCCAGCATTTT. It codes for CASSLYVADLSNQPQHF.

The rearrangement joins TRBV2 to TRBJ1-5; TRBD1 agrees at 10 bases. The trim removed 6 bases at V and 3 bases at J, leaving 8 bases unmatched. The CDR3 spans 16 residues. Germline V gene lookup returns CDR1 SNHLY and CDR2 FYNNEI. This CDR3 is CASSPRDRGANQPQHF. DNA for the CDR3: TGTGCCAGCAGCCCCCGGGACAGGGGTGCCAATCAGCCCCAGCATTTT.

This clone was recorded a few times. This chain joins TRBV4-1 and TRBJ2-3; 10 bases line up with TRBD2. With 4 bases clipped from V and 4 bases from J, the junction kept 8 bases outside the gene matches. The germline gives CDR1 MGHRA, CDR2 YSYEKL. This CDR3 has 16 amino acids. The CDR3 sequence: CASSRTLAGLSDTQYF. DNA for the CDR3: TGCGCCAGCAGCCGGACACTAGCGGGACTCTCAGATACGCAGTATTTT.

The chain joins TRBV4-1 to TRBJ2-5; D gene uncertain. Germline V lookup: CDR1 MGHRA, CDR2 YSYEKL. The CDR3 is 15 amino acids. Trimming took off 0 bases at V and 1 base at J, with 9 bases between the two ends. The CDR3 sequence: CASSQDSTIQETQYF. The CDR3 region has the DNA TGCGCCAGCAGCCAAGATTCCACAATCCAAGAGACCCAGTACTTC.

V usage is TRBV11-2 and J usage is TRBJ1-6, with TRBD1 as a possible D gene (5 bases). Trimming took 5 bases from V and 10 from J, leaving 12 bases between them. Germline CDR1 SGHAT, CDR2 FQNNGV. CDR3 size: 13 residues. CDR3 coding DNA: TGTGCCAGCAGCCACTGGGGGGAATCACCCCTCCACTTT. Translation gives CASSHWGESPLHF. The full variable domain, in which reference TRBV11-2 and TRBJ1-6 provide the parts outside the CDR3, is EAGVAQSPRYKIIEKRQSVAFWCNPISGHATLYWYQQILGQGPKLLIQFQNNGVVDDSQLPKDRFSAERLKGVDSTLKIQPAKLEDSAVYLCASSHWGESPLHFGNGTRLTVT.

The chain links TRBV18 to TRBJ2-3; D remains unclear. The CDR3 covers 16 residues. Between the trimmed V and J ends, which lost 0 bases and 4 bases, there was a span of 14 bases. CDR1 and CDR2 from the germline V gene are KGHSH and LQKENI. Here the CDR3 DNA reads TGTGCCAGCTCACCACCGCTATCGCTGAGTTCAGATACGCAGTATTTT. This sequence encodes CASSPPLSLSSDTQYF.

The chain employs TRBV19 and TRBJ2-7; unclear D gene. Trimming shortened V by 1 base and J by 3 bases, and 7 bases separated the two germline ends. Germline V gene data show CDR1 as LNHDA and CDR2 as SQIVND (reference sequence). This CDR3 has 13 residues. The CDR3 spells CASSIGPNYEQYF. In nucleotides, the CDR3 is TGTGCCAGTAGTATAGGTCCAAACTACGAGCAGTACTTC.

This clone was seen only a few times. The genes are TRBV19 and TRBJ1-1; D is undetermined. Germline assignment: CDR1 LNHDA and CDR2 SQIVND (reference sequence). The CDR3 sequence is 13 residues long. V lost 5 bases to trimming and J lost 1 base, with 8 bases between them. Here the CDR3 reads CASSQEENTEAFF. The CDR3 bases are TGTGCCAGTAGTCAGGAAGAGAACACTGAAGCTTTCTTT.

V gene TRBV7-3 combines with J gene TRBJ2-2; no reliable D call. V was cut by 4 bases and J by 6 bases, with 9 bases left in between. The CDR3 is 13 amino acids. CDR1 and CDR2 (germline): SGHTA, FQGTGA. CDR3 protein: CASSSGRAGELFF. The CDR3, as DNA: TGTGCCAGCAGCTCTGGCCGGGCCGGGGAGCTGTTTTTT.